This T cell receptor beta chain was profiled in a study of blood T cell repertoires in COVID-19. Sequencing was performed with immunoSEQ multiplex PCR; in TCRdb, only in-frame clones are kept and a portion is missing. The table shows over 120,000 clones, with 75% to 85% occurring only once. V trimming: 8 bases; J trimming: 4 bases; junction bases outside the gene matches: 14. The CDR3 loop spans 16 amino acids. Looked up from germline, CDR1 is MNHEY and CDR2 is SMNVEV (reference sequence). The V and J genes are TRBV27 and TRBJ2-3; 8 nucleotides agree with TRBD2. Sequenced material: peripheral blood. The origin of this receptor is a man aged 65-85 years who had recovered from COVID-19. As DNA, the CDR3 is TGTGCCAGCGCCAGAGGAGGCGGGAGGATCTCAGATACGCAGTATTTT. Its protein is CASARGGGRISDTQYF.